The 11 T cell receptor beta chains below come from one sample, sequenced in a study of technical replicates of blood from a handful of donors. Method: immunoSEQ multiplex PCR; TCRdb's copy keeps in-frame clones and lacks some. The sample has tens of thousands of clones, around nine tenths seen once. The sample taken for sequencing was T cells isolated from PBMCs. Receptors were obtained from a human donor in good health.

Written as DNA, the CDR3 is TGTGCCAGCAGCCCCTCTTATAGCAATCAGCCCCAGCATTTT. Its translation: CASSPSYSNQPQHF. The chain has TRBV16 and TRBJ1-5; the D is unclear. The CDR3 has 14 residues. The V end lost 4 bases, the J end lost 0 bases, and 7 bases lay between the germline ends. Germline CDR1 reads KGHSY; CDR2 reads FQNENV.

This sequence joins TRBV5-6 and TRBJ1-5; D is perhaps TRBD1 (5 bases). Trimming cost V 1 base and J 5 bases, with 7 bases left between them. Germline V gives CDR1 SGHDT, CDR2 YYEEEE. The CDR3 has 13 amino acids. The CDR3 DNA is TGTGCCAGCAGCTTGCTCAGGGATCAGCCCCAGCATTTT. Its protein is CASSLLRDQPQHF.

The CDR3 loop is CASSAQRTGKTEAFF. CDR3 DNA sequence: TGTGCCAGCAGCGCCCAACGGACAGGGAAAACTGAAGCTTTCTTT. The chain couples TRBV9 to TRBJ1-1; TRBD1 matches at 8 bases. Trimming took 3 bases from V and 5 from J; bases not matched to a gene: 9. There are 15 residues in the CDR3. Germline values: CDR1 SGDLS, CDR2 YYNGEE.

The V and J genes are TRBV28 and TRBJ2-1; possibly TRBD2 for D (5 bases). The CDR3 runs to 16 residues. Trimming cost V 8 bases and J 1 base, with 18 bases left between them. Per the germline V gene, CDR1 is MDHEN and CDR2 is SYDVKM. The CDR3 sequence: CASHPQPGVSYNEQFF. CDR3 coding DNA: TGTGCCAGCCACCCTCAGCCCGGGGTATCCTACAATGAGCAGTTCTTC.

This clone came up once. Other DNA sequences in this specimen translate into the identical CDR3. The V call is TRBV29-1, the J call TRBJ1-2, with a tentative D call TRBD1 (5 bases). Trimming left V 3 bases short and J 4 bases short, with 6 bases between. CDR1 is SQVTM and CDR2 is ANQGSEA in the germline V gene. This CDR3 is 11 amino acids long. For the CDR3, the DNA is TGCAGCGTTGACAGGGCCTATGGCTACACCTTC. This encodes CSVDRAYGYTF.

V is TRBV29-1 and J is TRBJ2-3; TRBD1 matches 10 bases. The germline gives CDR1 SQVTM, CDR2 ANQGSEA. There are 14 residues in the CDR3. V lost 4 bases and J lost 3; bases outside the gene matches: 4. The CDR3 loop reads CSVGRDRGTDTQYF. In DNA, the CDR3 is TGCAGCGTTGGCCGGGACAGGGGAACAGATACGCAGTATTTT.

V is TRBV29-1 and J is TRBJ2-7; TRBD1 might be the D (5 bases). Germline V gene data show CDR1 as SQVTM and CDR2 as ANQGSEA. Between the trimmed V and J ends, which lost 5 bases and 0 bases, there was a span of 17 bases. The CDR3 totals 15 residues. CDR3 residues: CSVLSWARDSYEQYF. The CDR3, as DNA: TGCAGCGTTTTGAGTTGGGCCAGGGACTCCTACGAGCAGTACTTC.

The V gene is TRBV5-1, the J gene TRBJ2-1, with 9 bases matching TRBD1. V shed 4 bases, J shed 12 bases, and the junction held 11 bases outside the gene matches. Germline CDR1 SGHRS, CDR2 YFSETQ. CDR3 length: 14 residues. CDR3 loop: CASSTGQGTRVQFF. The CDR3 coding sequence is TGCGCCAGCAGCACGGGACAGGGTACGAGGGTGCAGTTCTTC.

In this sample, this clone turned up once. The J gene is TRBJ2-1, the V gene TRBV11-3; 8 nucleotides agree with TRBD2. The germline V gene has CDR1 SGHNT and CDR2 YENEEA. The trim removed 5 bases at V and 5 bases at J, leaving 8 bases unmatched. The CDR3 is made up of 15 amino acids. The CDR3 here is CASSVLAGPHNEQFF. CDR3 DNA sequence: TGTGCCAGCAGCGTCCTAGCGGGTCCCCACAATGAGCAGTTCTTC.

The chain links TRBV5-1 to TRBJ1-4; TRBD1 agrees at 8 bases. CDR1 and CDR2 (germline): SGHRS, YFSETQ. CDR3 length: 16 residues. Trimming cost V 1 base and J 5 bases; bases outside gene matches: 7. The CDR3 protein is CASSLYLQGENEKLFF. The CDR3 bases are TGCGCCAGCAGCTTGTATTTACAGGGGGAGAATGAAAAACTGTTTTTT.

This chain connects TRBV7-9 to TRBJ2-3; D unclear. Germline CDR1 SEHNR, CDR2 FQNEAQ (reference sequence). There are 14 residues in the CDR3. Trimming left V 3 bases short and J 0 bases short, with 7 bases between. The CDR3 sequence is CASSFRLSTDTQYF. In DNA, the CDR3 is TGTGCCAGCAGCTTCCGACTTAGCACAGATACGCAGTATTTT.